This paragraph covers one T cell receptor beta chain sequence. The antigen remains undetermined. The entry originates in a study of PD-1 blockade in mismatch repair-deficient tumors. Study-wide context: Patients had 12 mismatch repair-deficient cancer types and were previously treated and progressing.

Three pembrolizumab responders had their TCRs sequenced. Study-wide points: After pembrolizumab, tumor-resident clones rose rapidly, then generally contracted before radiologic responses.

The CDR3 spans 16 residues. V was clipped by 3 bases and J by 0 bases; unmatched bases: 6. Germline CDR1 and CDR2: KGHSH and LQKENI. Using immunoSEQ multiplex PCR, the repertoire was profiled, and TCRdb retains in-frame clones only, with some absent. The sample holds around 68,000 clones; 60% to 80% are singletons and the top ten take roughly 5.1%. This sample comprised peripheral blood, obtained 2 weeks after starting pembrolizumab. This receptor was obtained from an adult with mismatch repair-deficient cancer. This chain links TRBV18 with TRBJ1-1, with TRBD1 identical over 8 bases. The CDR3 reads CASSPGQGAVNTEAFF. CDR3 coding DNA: TGTGCCAGCTCACCCGGACAGGGCGCTGTGAACACTGAAGCTTTCTTT.